This TCR beta chain was found in a study of response to subunit inactivated influenza vaccine. From the RT-PCR reads, TCRdb called clonotypes with MiXCR, one entry per CDR3 protein. The sample yields 170,000 or so distinct CDR3 sequences, around a tenth seen once. Study-level results: It was the authors' suggestion that each seasonal influenza vaccination recruits few new T cells.

This clonotype appeared once. The antigen is unknown. Germline assignment: CDR1 SGHAT and CDR2 FQNNGV. The CDR3 is made up of 14 amino acids. Trimming left V 5 bases short and J 5 bases short, with 15 bases between. The rearrangement uses TRBV11-2 and TRBJ2-5; D is possibly TRBD2 (6 bases). Sequencing used CD8+ T cells sorted from PBMCs, obtained less than 30 months after vaccination. The TCR sequence derives from a man aged 50 to 75 who received an inactivated influenza vaccine. The CDR3 loop is CASSTVDYSETQYF. CDR3 DNA sequence: TGTGCCAGCAGCACCGTGGACTACTCGGAGACCCAGTACTTC.